The source of this T cell receptor beta chain is a study of cytomegalovirus exposure and HLA in healthy donors. The PCR used 60 Vbeta and 13 Jbeta primers. Per the study methods: It was a later analysis that counted 79 million or so unique TCR beta chains, of which around 11 million were shared. Profiled with immunoSEQ multiplex PCR; TCRdb holds only in-frame clones, not every one. D and trimming come from the DNA, and the V and J calls and clone size come from that table. The sample yields about 140,000 clones, roughly 74% seen once. Trimming stripped 1 base from V and 6 bases from J, with 6 bases between. The CDR3 loop spans 12 amino acids. The germline CDR1 and CDR2 sequences are SGHVS and FQNEAQ.

The sequence derives from a woman younger than 30 in good health and CMV-seropositive. Sequencing was carried out using PBMCs. V gene TRBV7-8 combines with J gene TRBJ1-2, with no clear D. In nucleotides, the CDR3 is TGTGCCAGCAGCTTAGAGGGAGATGGCTACACCTTC. Translated: CASSLEGDGYTF.